A selection of T cell receptor beta chains follows, all from one sample in a study of OX40 agonist ivuxolimab in advanced cancers. TCRdb keeps only in-frame clones here, not all; method: immunoSEQ multiplex PCR. The table includes 75,000 to 100,000 clones, 70% to 90% detected once. This specimen was CD4+ or CD8+ T cells sorted from blood, taken in a trial of the OX40 agonist ivuxolimab. The origin of the receptors is an adult with an advanced solid tumor such as melanoma, head and neck, liver or kidney cancer. The CDR3 runs from the conserved cysteine through the conserved F or W. The D gene is left open where the match is weak. The size of a clone is reported for some rows only, either as once, few or many, or as a class for expanded clones.

size	length	V	D	J	CDR3	DNA
.	12	TRBV5-1	.	TRBJ1-1	CASRSDIGEAFF	TGCGCCAGCAGATCGGACATTGGAGAAGCTTTCTTT
.	15	TRBV15	.	TRBJ1-2	CATSRVTGSDYGYTF	TGTGCCACCAGCAGAGTTACAGGGAGCGACTATGGCTACACCTTC
few	15	TRBV5-1	.	TRBJ2-5	CASSLGSGNIETQYF	TGCGCCAGCAGCTTGGGATCAGGGAACATAGAGACCCAGTACTTC
.	14	TRBV4-3	.	TRBJ1-5	CASSQVVGNQPQHF	TGCGCCAGCAGCCAAGTCGTTGGCAATCAGCCCCAGCATTTT
.	16	TRBV9	.	TRBJ2-1	CASSTSGGARGNEQFF	TGTGCCAGCAGCACTAGTGGGGGGGCCAGAGGCAATGAGCAGTTCTTC
.	15	TRBV7-9	TRBD1	TRBJ1-6	CASSRGQGFHSPLHF	TGTGCCAGCAGCCGGGGACAGGGGTTTCATTCACCCCTCCACTTT
.	15	TRBV5-6	.	TRBJ1-4	CASSYRGLANEKLFF	TGTGCCAGCAGCTATCGTGGTCTGGCTAATGAAAAACTGTTTTTT
.	13	TRBV2	TRBD1	TRBJ2-5	CASSGQGRETQYF	TGTGCCAGCAGTGGACAGGGACGAGAGACCCAGTACTTC
once	14	TRBV10-3	.	TRBJ2-1	CAISDSSGYNEQFF	TGTGCCATCAGTGACTCCTCGGGCTACAATGAGCAGTTCTTC
.	13	TRBV11-3	.	TRBJ1-3	CASSLDTGNTIYF	TGTGCCAGCAGCTTAGACACTGGAAACACCATATATTTT
.	15	TRBV5-3	.	TRBJ1-2	CARRRSWGETYGYTF	TGTGCCAGAAGGAGGAGTTGGGGTGAAACCTATGGCTACACCTTC
few	14	TRBV5-1	.	TRBJ2-3	CASSLDSGPDTQYF	TGCGCCAGCAGCTTGGATAGTGGTCCAGATACGCAGTATTTT
.	12	TRBV7-9	TRBD1	TRBJ1-1	CASGQVNTEAFF	TGTGCCAGCGGACAGGTGAACACTGAAGCTTTCTTT
.	14	TRBV5-4	.	TRBJ2-5	CASSPGTAQETQYF	TGTGCCAGCAGCCCAGGGACGGCCCAAGAGACCCAGTACTTC